The present T cell receptor (beta chain) was sequenced within a study of blood T cell repertoires in COVID-19. Study-wide background: Acute and convalescent COVID-19 specimens originated in the United States, Italy and Spain. Sources were T cells, B-cell-depleted T cells, or PBMCs; the material itself was cDNA or gDNA.

Germline V gene lookup returns CDR1 SGHRS and CDR2 YFSETQ. Trimming removed 5 bases from V and 7 bases from J; junction bases left unmatched: 9. This CDR3 contains 14 residues. Data came from immunoSEQ multiplex PCR; TCRdb stores just in-frame clones and leaves some out. The data hold about 170,000 clones, with roughly 85% observed a single time. The study assigned cohorts using participant-reported clinical history. The sample consisted of PBMCs or T cells enriched from blood (not recorded which). This sequence was found in a woman aged 45-65 years who had recovered from COVID-19. This chain uses TRBV5-1 with TRBJ1-5; 7 bases map to TRBD1. CDR3 DNA sequence: TGCGCCAGCAGTCCTACAGGGGCCCAACAGCCCCAGCATTTT. Translated, it gives CASSPTGAQQPQHF.